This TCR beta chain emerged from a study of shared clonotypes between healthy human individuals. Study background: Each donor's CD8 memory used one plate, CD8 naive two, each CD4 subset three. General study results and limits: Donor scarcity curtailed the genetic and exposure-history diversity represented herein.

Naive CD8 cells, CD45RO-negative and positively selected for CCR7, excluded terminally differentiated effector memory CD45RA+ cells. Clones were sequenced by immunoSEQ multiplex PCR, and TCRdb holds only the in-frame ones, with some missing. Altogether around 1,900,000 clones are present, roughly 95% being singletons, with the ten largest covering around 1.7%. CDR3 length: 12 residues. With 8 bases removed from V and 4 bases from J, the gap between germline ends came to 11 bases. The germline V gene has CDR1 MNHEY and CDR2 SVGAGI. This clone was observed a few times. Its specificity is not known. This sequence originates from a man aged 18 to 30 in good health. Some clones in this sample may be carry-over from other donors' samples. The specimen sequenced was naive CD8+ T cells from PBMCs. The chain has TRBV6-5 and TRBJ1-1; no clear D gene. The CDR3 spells CASRSRTTEAFF. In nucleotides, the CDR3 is TGTGCCAGCCGCTCCCGGACCACTGAAGCTTTCTTT.